The next 22 T cell receptor beta chains were all read from a single sample in a study of blood T cell repertoires in COVID-19. This table comes from immunoSEQ multiplex PCR, and its TCRdb copy is limited to in-frame clones, with some not included. The repertoire holds around 450,000 clones, with roughly nine tenths as singletons. The sample comprised PBMCs or T cells enriched from blood (not recorded which). Receptor source: a woman aged 18 to 35 who had recovered from COVID-19.

V is TRBV11-2 and J is TRBJ2-7; 8 bases align to TRBD1. Trimming removed 4 bases from V and 5 bases from J; junction bases left unmatched: 1. Per the germline V gene, CDR1 is SGHAT and CDR2 is FQNNGV. The CDR3 consists of 12 residues. This CDR3 is CASSWGQDEQYF. CDR3 nucleotide sequence: TGTGCCAGCAGCTGGGGACAGGACGAGCAGTACTTC.

This chain uses TRBV11-2 with TRBJ1-6; tentatively, D is TRBD1 (5 bases). V gave up 6 bases and J gave up 13 bases, with 19 bases separating them. The germline CDR1 and CDR2 sequences are SGHAT and FQNNGV. The CDR3 has 14 amino acids. The CDR3 loop reads CASSYTFREVPLHF. The CDR3 DNA reads as TGTGCCAGCAGTTATACCTTCAGGGAGGTCCCCCTCCACTTT.

This chain links TRBV30 with TRBJ2-2; D perhaps matches TRBD1 (6 bases). Trimming removed 3 bases from V and 1 base from J, with 9 bases in between. The length of the CDR3 is 14 residues. Germline loops: CDR1 GTSNPN, CDR2 SVGIG (reference sequence). In DNA form, the CDR3 reads TGTGCCTGGAGGAAGGGACAGAACACCGGGGAGCTGTTTTTT. Translated, it gives CAWRKGQNTGELFF. The entire variable domain, with the rest obtained from reference TRBV30 and TRBJ2-2, is as follows: SQTIHQWPATLVQPVGSPLSLECTVEGTSNPNLYWYRQAAGRGLQLLFYSVGIGQISSEVPQNLSASRPQDRQFILSSKKLLLSDSGFYLCAWRKGQNTGELFFGEGSRLTVL.

This sequence joins TRBV5-1 and TRBJ1-1, with 7 nucleotides matching TRBD1. The V gene end was trimmed by 4 bases and the J gene end by 3 bases; junction bases not matched to a gene: 9. This CDR3 is 15 amino acids long. CDR1 is SGHRS, CDR2 YFSETQ, per germline. CDR3 in DNA: TGCGCCAGCAGCCATTCACCTGACAGGGACACTGAAGCTTTCTTT. As protein: CASSHSPDRDTEAFF. The full variable domain, in which reference TRBV5-1 and TRBJ1-1 provide the parts outside the CDR3, is KAGVTQTPRYLIKTRGQQVTLSCSPISGHRSVSWYQQTPGQGLQFLFEYFSETQRNKGNFPGRFSGRQFSNSRSEMNVSTLELGDSALYLCASSHSPDRDTEAFFGQGTRLTVV.

The rearrangement joins TRBV30 to TRBJ1-3; D gene uncertain. Germline loops: CDR1 GTSNPN, CDR2 SVGIG (reference sequence). V lost 0 bases, J lost 3 bases, and 18 bases lay in between. This CDR3 is 17 amino acids long. The CDR3 DNA is TGTGCCTGGAGTGTACCCCGGTTACGGGTGATTGGAAACACCATATATTTT. Residues: CAWSVPRLRVIGNTIYF.

The chain joins TRBV7-2 to TRBJ1-1; TRBD1 is a possible D gene (5 bases). Trimming shortened V by 1 base and J by 4 bases, and 10 bases separated the two germline ends. The CDR3 extends over 14 amino acids. The germline CDR1 and CDR2 sequences are SGHTA and FQGNSA. The CDR3 nucleotides are TGTGCCAGCAGCTTAGGATGGGGGGGCACTGAAGCTTTCTTT. As protein: CASSLGWGGTEAFF.

This chain uses TRBV2 with TRBJ2-7, with 14 bases fitting TRBD2. The CDR3 loop spans 15 amino acids. The junction had 7 bases not matched to a gene; V was cut back by 7 bases and J by 5 bases. Germline CDR1 and CDR2: SNHLY and FYNNEI. The CDR3 nucleotides read TGTGCCAGCAAAGCGACTAGCGGGGGGGGTGACGAGCAGTACTTC. Translation gives CASKATSGGGDEQYF.

The V and J genes are TRBV6-5 and TRBJ1-4; D is undetermined. The CDR3 totals 14 residues. V was cut by 7 bases and J by 3 bases, with 12 bases left in between. Germline loops: CDR1 MNHEY, CDR2 SVGAGI. CDR3 coding DNA: TGTGCCAGCACCGTCACGGACTCTAATGAAAAACTGTTTTTT. This codes for CASTVTDSNEKLFF.

The gene calls are TRBV24-1 and TRBJ2-1, with TRBD2 matching over 7 bases. Germline V gene sequence: CDR1 KGHDR, CDR2 SFDVKD. The CDR3 is 14 residues long. After removal of 4 bases from V and 7 bases from J, the junction contained 6 bases not matched to a gene. CDR3 sequence (DNA): TGTGCCACCAGTGACCCCAGACTAGCAAATGAGCAGTTCTTC. It codes for CATSDPRLANEQFF.

For this clone: In the same sample, other DNA sequences code for this CDR3. The genes are TRBV11-2 and TRBJ1-2; 9 bases agree with TRBD1. V dropped 5 bases and J dropped 8; count of bases not matched to a gene: 3. Germline values: CDR1 SGHAT, CDR2 FQNNGV. The CDR3 covers 12 residues. CDR3 sequence (DNA): TGTGCCAGCAGCCCGACAGGGGGGGGCTACACCTTC. Its protein is CASSPTGGGYTF.

The rearrangement links TRBV6-2 or TRBV6-3 to TRBJ2-3; the match to TRBD2 covers 10 bases. This CDR3 region has 18 residues. The V gene end was trimmed by 2 bases and the J gene end by 3 bases; junction bases not matched to a gene: 11. Germline loops: CDR1 MNHEY, CDR2 SVGEGT. In DNA form, the CDR3 reads TGTGCCAGCAGTTACCGTCGGGGTAGCGGGGGGAGGACAGATACGCAGTATTTT. Encoded protein: CASSYRRGSGGRTDTQYF.

The chain couples TRBV19 to TRBJ1-1; D unclear. CDR3 length: 12 residues. The germline V gene has CDR1 LNHDA and CDR2 SQIVND (reference sequence). Trimming pared 9 bases from V and 1 base from J, leaving 9 bases between. DNA of the CDR3: TGTGCCAGCATCTCAGGGAACACTGAAGCTTTCTTT. Its protein is CASISGNTEAFF.

The chain links TRBV10-2 to TRBJ1-1, with 7 positions matching TRBD1. CDR1 WSHSY and CDR2 SAAADI come from the germline V gene. After removal of 10 bases from V and 4 bases from J, the junction contained 9 bases not matched to a gene. The CDR3 is made up of 13 amino acids. The CDR3 DNA reads as TGCGCCACCCAGGACAGGTCTCCCACTGAAGCTTTCTTT. This encodes CATQDRSPTEAFF.

This rearrangement joins TRBV4-1 to TRBJ2-7; possible D gene TRBD1, 5 bases. The germline gives CDR1 MGHRA, CDR2 YSYEKL. Trimming took 4 bases from V and 0 from J, leaving 10 bases between them. CDR3 length: 14 amino acids. CDR3 region: CASSPQQDSYEQYF. CDR3 coding DNA: TGCGCCAGCAGCCCCCAACAGGACTCCTACGAGCAGTACTTC.

This clone showed up just once. The chain has TRBV5-5 and TRBJ2-1; 10 bases line up with TRBD2. This CDR3 comprises 15 residues. Germline lookup yields CDR1 SGHKS and CDR2 YYEKEE (reference sequence). Trimming removed 3 bases from V and 4 bases from J; junction bases left unmatched: 4. CDR3 DNA sequence: TGTGCCAGCAGCTCACTAGCGGGGCTATACAATGAGCAGTTCTTC. Protein: CASSSLAGLYNEQFF. Combining the CDR3 with reference TRBV5-5 and TRBJ2-1 gives the whole variable domain DAGVTQSPTHLIKTRGQQVTLRCSPISGHKSVSWYQQVLGQGPQFIFQYYEKEERGRGNFPDRFSARQFPNYSSELNVNALLLGDSALYLCASSSLAGLYNEQFFGPGTRLTVL.

The CDR3 loop reads CASSRNYEQYF. CDR3 nucleotide sequence: TGTGCCAGCAGTCGTAACTACGAGCAGTACTTC. This chain uses TRBV12-3 or TRBV12-4 with TRBJ2-7; D not resolved. Deletions cut 5 bases from V and 3 bases from J, with 5 bases between. This CDR3 is 11 amino acids long.

V gene TRBV18 combines with J gene TRBJ2-2; D might be TRBD1 (6 bases). This CDR3 comprises 15 residues. Germline CDR1 and CDR2: KGHSH and LQKENI. With 4 bases removed from V and 0 bases from J, the gap between germline ends came to 9 bases. CDR3 in amino acids: CASSRTETNTGELFF. In DNA form, the CDR3 reads TGTGCCAGCTCACGGACAGAGACGAACACCGGGGAGCTGTTTTTT.

The V and J genes are TRBV2 and TRBJ1-2, with D possibly being TRBD1 (5 bases). The V gene's germline CDR1 is SNHLY and CDR2 FYNNEI. The V and J ends lost 6 bases and 7 bases respectively, with 12 bases between them. The CDR3 has 12 amino acids. The DNA for the CDR3 is TGTGCCAGCAGGGGGGAGGGCGCTGGCTACACCTTC. Translating gives CASRGEGAGYTF.

The chain has TRBV5-1 and TRBJ2-2; D is possibly TRBD1 (6 bases). The CDR3 length is 14 residues. V was cut by 0 bases and J by 5 bases, with 8 bases left in between. Germline CDR1 reads SGHRS; CDR2 reads YFSETQ. CDR3 sequence: CASSLGTDTGELFF. DNA of the CDR3: TGCGCCAGCAGCTTGGGGACAGATACCGGGGAGCTGTTTTTT. Using reference TRBV5-1 and TRBJ2-2 for the parts outside the CDR3, the full variable domain is KAGVTQTPRYLIKTRGQQVTLSCSPISGHRSVSWYQQTPGQGLQFLFEYFSETQRNKGNFPGRFSGRQFSNSRSEMNVSTLELGDSALYLCASSLGTDTGELFFGEGSRLTVL.

The chain recombines TRBV2 with TRBJ1-2; 10 positions agree with TRBD1. Germline-derived CDR1 and CDR2 are SNHLY and FYNNEI. This CDR3 comprises 14 residues. V shed 7 bases, J shed 4 bases, and the junction held 6 bases outside the gene matches. The DNA for the CDR3 is TGTGCCAGCAACCAAGACAGGGGGCCCTATGGCTACACCTTC. Its translation: CASNQDRGPYGYTF.

This clone is a singleton in its sample. The chain is built from TRBV7-9 and TRBJ1-3, with TRBD1 matching 7 bases. After removal of 5 bases from V and 1 base from J, the junction contained 2 bases not matched to a gene. The germline V gene encodes CDR1 SEHNR and CDR2 FQNEAQ (reference sequence). The CDR3 is 14 residues long. CDR3 in DNA: TGTGCCAGCAGCACAGGGGAATCTGGAAACACCATATATTTT. Translation: CASSTGESGNTIYF.

J is TRBJ1-1 and V is TRBV2; tentative D call: TRBD1 (6 bases). The V end was cut by 4 bases, the J end by 3 bases, with 15 bases between. CDR3 size: 15 residues. Germline CDR1 SNHLY, CDR2 FYNNEI. The CDR3 spells CASSAPQGHDTEAFF. CDR3 nucleotides: TGTGCCAGCAGTGCTCCCCAGGGGCATGACACTGAAGCTTTCTTT.